Listed here are 13 T cell receptor beta chains from one sample, sequenced in a study of blood T cells in healthy people across ages. Alongside a J-beta primer mix, a sample-barcoded 5' primer served in a second PCR lasting about 6 to 12 cycles. MiXCR, applied by TCRdb to the 5' RACE reads, yields one record per CDR3 protein. The sample gives approximately 810,000 distinct CDR3 sequences, less than 35% of which show up once; roughly a sixth is in the top ten. Specimen: blood. All receptors come from a woman of 80 years or more in good health.

This clonotype has just a few counts. The rearrangement uses TRBV7-9 and TRBJ1-2; 7 bases are shared with TRBD1. V was clipped by 7 bases and J by 7 bases; unmatched bases: 15. Germline V CDR1 and CDR2: SEHNR, FQNEAQ (reference sequence). The CDR3 runs to 15 residues. CDR3 loop: CASTRGGRGLVGYTF. CDR3 bases: TGTGCCAGCACCCGGGGTGGCAGGGGGTTAGTTGGCTACACCTTC.

The genes are TRBV7-2 and TRBJ2-3, with D possibly being TRBD2 (5 bases). The CDR3 is made up of 17 amino acids. The V and J ends lost 5 bases and 6 bases respectively, with 24 bases between them. Germline V gives CDR1 SGHTA, CDR2 FQGNSA. The CDR3 here is CASSLSYGRDHLDTQYF. The CDR3 nucleotides are TGTGCCAGCAGCCTATCCTATGGGAGAGATCACCTCGATACGCAGTATTTT. Using reference TRBV7-2 and TRBJ2-3 for the parts outside the CDR3, the full variable domain is GAGVSQSPSNKVTEKGKDVELRCDPISGHTALYWYRQSLGQGLEFLIYFQGNSAPDKSGLPSDRFSAERTGGSVSTLTIQRTQQEDSAVYLCASSLSYGRDHLDTQYFGPGTRLTVL.

In this sample, this clonotype turned up many times. This sequence joins TRBV7-2 and TRBJ2-7; 8 nucleotides align to TRBD1. The CDR3 contains 15 residues. CDR1 is SGHTA and CDR2 is FQGNSA in the germline V gene. The ends lost 4 bases at V and 0 bases at J; junction bases unmatched: 5. The CDR3 reads CASSSWTGSSYEQYF. CDR3 DNA: TGTGCCAGCAGCTCTTGGACAGGGAGCTCCTACGAGCAGTACTTC. The full variable domain, in which reference TRBV7-2 and TRBJ2-7 provide the parts outside the CDR3, is GAGVSQSPSNKVTEKGKDVELRCDPISGHTALYWYRQSLGQGLEFLIYFQGNSAPDKSGLPSDRFSAERTGGSVSTLTIQRTQQEDSAVYLCASSSWTGSSYEQYFGPGTRLTVT.

The table lists this clonotype with many counts. V and J are TRBV7-9 and TRBJ2-7; TRBD2 might be the D (5 bases). The CDR3 spans 14 residues. From germline, CDR1 is SEHNR and CDR2 FQNEAQ (reference sequence). V gave up 2 bases and J gave up 3 bases, with 11 bases separating them. This CDR3 is CASSLKDSYYEQYF. The CDR3 DNA follows: TGTGCCAGCAGCTTAAAGGACTCCTACTACGAGCAGTACTTC.

In this sample, this clonotype turned up many times. The V gene is TRBV11-2, the J gene TRBJ1-4; TRBD1 is a possible D gene (5 bases). CDR1 is SGHAT and CDR2 is FQNNGV in the germline V gene. V was pared by 5 bases and J by 6 bases, with 10 bases between. The CDR3 is made up of 13 amino acids. The CDR3 spells CASSRRVDEKLFF. In nucleotides, the CDR3 is TGTGCCAGCAGCCGCAGGGTGGATGAAAAACTGTTTTTT.

V usage is TRBV5-1 and J usage is TRBJ2-1; tentatively, D is TRBD1 or TRBD2 (5 bases each). From germline, CDR1 is SGHRS and CDR2 YFSETQ. Trimming cost V 4 bases and J 10 bases, with 12 bases left between them. The CDR3 covers 12 residues. The CDR3 DNA is TGCGCCAGCAGCCGAGAGGGGCCCGAGCAGTTCTTC. It codes for CASSREGPEQFF.

This clonotype turned up a few times. The CDR3 coding sequence is TGTGCCAGCAGCTTAGCGGCGGGGGCTGGGGATCAGCCCCAGCATTTT. Translated: CASSLAAGAGDQPQHF. This chain connects TRBV7-9 to TRBJ1-5, with D tentatively TRBD1 (6 bases). V lost 0 bases, J lost 5 bases, and 14 bases lay in between. The CDR3 is 16 amino acids. Germline V CDR1 and CDR2: SEHNR, FQNEAQ (reference sequence).

This clonotype was seen ten or more times. The chain employs TRBV11-2 and TRBJ2-1; D could derive from TRBD1 or TRBD2 (5 bases each). The CDR3 extends over 14 amino acids. From germline, CDR1 is SGHAT and CDR2 FQNNGV. V was trimmed by 4 bases and J by 6 bases, leaving 13 bases between them. The CDR3 bases are TGTGCCAGCAGCTCAGGGACCCTTGGCAATGAGCAGTTCTTC. Translating it yields CASSSGTLGNEQFF.

This clonotype was counted a few times. This chain joins TRBV6-2 or TRBV6-3 and TRBJ2-3; possible D gene TRBD1, 6 bases. This CDR3 is 16 amino acids long. Trimming shortened V by 7 bases and J by 1 base, and 18 bases separated the two germline ends. Germline loops: CDR1 MNHEY, CDR2 SVGEGT. DNA for the CDR3: TGTGCCAGCACCCCTCGCGTGGGGGCCGGCACAGATACGCAGTATTTT. Encoded protein: CASTPRVGAGTDTQYF.

As concerns this clonotype: One junction end disagrees with the germline gene, perhaps due to a read error. V and J are TRBV29-1 and TRBJ2-5; unclear D gene. CDR1 is SQVTM, CDR2 ANQGSEA, per germline. The CDR3 runs 11 residues. Written as DNA, the CDR3 is TGCAGCGTTGAGCGGCAAGGGACCCAGTACTTC. Its translation is CSVERQGTQYF.

There are many counts of this clonotype. The chain couples TRBV7-9 to TRBJ2-5, with TRBD1 identical over 10 bases. In germline, CDR1 is SEHNR, CDR2 FQNEAQ (reference sequence). Trimming took 5 bases from V and 3 from J; bases not matched to a gene: 9. The CDR3 is made up of 16 amino acids. CDR3 sequence reads: CASSPIGQGVEETQYF. The CDR3 region has the DNA TGTGCCAGCAGCCCGATCGGACAGGGGGTAGAAGAGACCCAGTACTTC.

This chain links TRBV7-8 with TRBJ1-6; D is unclear. Germline V CDR1 and CDR2: SGHVS, FQNEAQ. The CDR3 runs 14 residues. Trimming shortened V by 3 bases and J by 7 bases, and 10 bases separated the two germline ends. The chain's CDR3 is CASSFGQVNSPLHF. The CDR3 bases are TGTGCCAGCAGCTTCGGCCAGGTCAATTCACCCCTCCACTTT. Variable domain in full (rest from reference TRBV7-8 and TRBJ1-6): GAGVSQSPRYKVAKRGQDVALRCDPISGHVSLFWYQQALGQGPEFLTYFQNEAQLDKSGLPSDRFFAERPEGSVSTLKIQRTQQEDSAVYLCASSFGQVNSPLHFGNGTRLTVT.

The chain has TRBV3-1 and TRBJ2-5, with 7 bases matching TRBD1. CDR3 length: 18 amino acids. CDR1 and CDR2 (germline): LGHDT, YNNKEL (reference sequence). Unmatched junction bases numbered 12, after V lost 2 bases and J lost 0 bases. The CDR3: CASSQKVQGGEDQETQYF. CDR3 nucleotide sequence: TGTGCCAGCAGCCAAAAGGTACAAGGGGGCGAAGACCAAGAGACCCAGTACTTC.